The 2 T cell receptor beta chains given below trace back to one sample, sequenced in a study of control samples from healthy donors and cancer patients. TCRdb keeps only in-frame clones here, not all; method: immunoSEQ multiplex PCR. The sample lists roughly 400,000 clones; 90% were seen once. Sequences were obtained from PBMCs. All receptors derive from a man aged 40-50 years with head and neck cancer.

The rearrangement links TRBV5-1 to TRBJ2-5, with D perhaps TRBD1 (6 bases). The CDR3 extends over 14 amino acids. Germline CDR1 and CDR2: SGHRS and YFSETQ. V was pared by 3 bases and J by 5 bases, with 14 bases between. The CDR3 here is CASSSLTGSETQYF. CDR3 bases: TGCGCCAGCAGCTCGTTAACAGGGTCGGAGACCCAGTACTTC.

This clone has only a few counts. The chain joins TRBV4-2 to TRBJ2-3; D uncertain. Germline CDR1 and CDR2: LGHNA and YNFKEQ. V was trimmed by 0 bases and J by 3 bases, leaving 7 bases between them. The CDR3 runs 14 residues. CDR3 sequence: CASSQEEATDTQYF. In DNA, the CDR3 is TGTGCCAGCAGCCAAGAAGAAGCAACAGATACGCAGTATTTT.